This entry concerns a single T cell receptor (beta chain). Its antigen is unidentified. Primers included in the PCR were 60 Vbeta and 13 Jbeta primers. Using immunoSEQ multiplex PCR, the repertoire was profiled, and TCRdb retains in-frame clones only, with some absent. The sample has about 140,000 clones; roughly 80% are singletons. This record belongs to a study of cytomegalovirus exposure and HLA in healthy donors. Study summary: In an earlier analysis, approximately 120 million unique TCR beta sequences were found from some 200 million T cells.

CDR1 LNHDA and CDR2 SQIVND come from the germline V gene (reference sequence). The CDR3 is 14 amino acids. V gave up 6 bases and J gave up 6 bases; unmatched junction bases: 9. Study-level results: TCR beta sequences reportedly predicted most subjects' HLA-A and HLA-B alleles accurately.

The V and J genes are TRBV19 and TRBJ2-7; TRBD1 matches at 9 bases. This TCR derives from a man aged 40-49 years in good health and CMV-seropositive. Sequenced: PBMCs. The CDR3, as DNA: TGTGCCAGTAGGCCCCGGGACAGGGTCGGCGAGCAGTACTTC. This translates into CASRPRDRVGEQYF.